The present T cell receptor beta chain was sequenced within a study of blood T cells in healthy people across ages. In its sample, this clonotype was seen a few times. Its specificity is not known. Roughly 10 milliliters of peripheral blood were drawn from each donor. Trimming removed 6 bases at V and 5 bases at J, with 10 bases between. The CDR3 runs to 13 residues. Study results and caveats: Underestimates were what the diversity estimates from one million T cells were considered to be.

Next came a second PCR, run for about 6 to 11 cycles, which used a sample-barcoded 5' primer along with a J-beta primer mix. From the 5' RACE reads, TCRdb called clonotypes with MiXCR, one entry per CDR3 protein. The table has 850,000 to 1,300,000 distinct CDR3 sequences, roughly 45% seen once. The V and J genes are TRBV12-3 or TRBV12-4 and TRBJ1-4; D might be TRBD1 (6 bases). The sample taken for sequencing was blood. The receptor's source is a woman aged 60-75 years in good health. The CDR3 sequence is CASRGGRNEKLFF. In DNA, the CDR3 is TGTGCCAGCAGGGGGGGGCGCAATGAAAAACTGTTTTTT.